These 4 T cell receptor beta chains were sequenced from one sample in a study of blood T cell repertoires in COVID-19. Here immunoSEQ multiplex PCR was the method, and the copy in TCRdb shows in-frame clones only, minus some. The table records 88,000 or so clones, 65% to 90% of them present only once. Sequenced input: peripheral blood. The receptors here all came from a man aged 55 to 70 with acute or convalescent COVID-19.

A note on this clone: The sample carries other DNA sequences with the same CDR3. V and J are TRBV2 and TRBJ1-4; 9 bases agree with TRBD1. Germline CDR1 reads SNHLY; CDR2 reads FYNNEI. This CDR3 region has 15 residues. J was trimmed by 5 bases and V by 6 bases; bases with no gene match: 7. CDR3 protein: CASRRTGETNEKLFF. CDR3 nucleotides: TGTGCCAGCAGACGGACAGGGGAGACGAATGAAAAACTGTTTTTT.

The chain employs TRBV6-6 and TRBJ2-1; 11 bases match TRBD2. Germline V lookup: CDR1 MNHNY, CDR2 SVGAGI (reference sequence). V lost 4 bases to trimming and J lost 7 bases; unmatched junction nucleotides: 6. The CDR3 runs 15 residues. The CDR3 reads CASSFSGGAGNEQFF. The CDR3 DNA follows: TGTGCCAGCAGTTTTAGCGGGGGGGCCGGGAATGAGCAGTTCTTC.

The chain employs TRBV7-2 and TRBJ1-2; D remains unclear. The V end lost 1 base, the J end lost 4 bases, and 13 bases lay between the germline ends. Germline loops: CDR1 SGHTA, CDR2 FQGNSA. CDR3 length: 15 amino acids. CDR3 DNA sequence: TGTGCCAGCAGCTTAGGCCGCTCCTATTTCTATGGCTACACCTTC. Translated: CASSLGRSYFYGYTF. Using reference TRBV7-2 and TRBJ1-2 for the parts outside the CDR3, the full variable domain is GAGVSQSPSNKVTEKGKDVELRCDPISGHTALYWYRQSLGQGLEFLIYFQGNSAPDKSGLPSDRFSAERTGGSVSTLTIQRTQQEDSAVYLCASSLGRSYFYGYTFGSGTRLTVV.

The rearrangement links TRBV11-2 to TRBJ1-4; 7 positions agree with TRBD1. The CDR3 extends over 14 amino acids. CDR1 and CDR2 from the germline V gene are SGHAT and FQNNGV. V lost 3 bases, J lost 7 bases, and 5 bases stayed unmatched. The DNA for the CDR3 is TGTGCCAGCAGCTTGACAGGGCGGGGTGAAAAACTGTTTTTT. It specifies CASSLTGRGEKLFF.